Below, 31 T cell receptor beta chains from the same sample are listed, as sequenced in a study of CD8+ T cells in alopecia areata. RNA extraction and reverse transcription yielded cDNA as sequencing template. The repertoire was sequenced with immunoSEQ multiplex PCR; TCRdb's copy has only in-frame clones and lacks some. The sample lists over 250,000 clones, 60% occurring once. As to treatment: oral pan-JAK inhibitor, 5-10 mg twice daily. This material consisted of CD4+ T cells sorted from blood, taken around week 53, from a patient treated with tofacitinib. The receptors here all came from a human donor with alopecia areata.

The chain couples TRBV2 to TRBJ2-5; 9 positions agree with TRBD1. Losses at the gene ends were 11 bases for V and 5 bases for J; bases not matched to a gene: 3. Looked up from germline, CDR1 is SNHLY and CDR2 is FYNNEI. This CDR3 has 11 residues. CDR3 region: CACDRGETQYF. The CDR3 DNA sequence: TGTGCCTGCGACAGGGGGGAGACCCAGTACTTC. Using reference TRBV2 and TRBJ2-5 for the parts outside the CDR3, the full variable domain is EPEVTQTPSHQVTQMGQEVILRCVPISNHLYFYWYRQILGQKVEFLVSFYNNEISEKSEIFDDQFSVERPDGSNFTLKIRSTKLEDSAMYFCACDRGETQYFGPGTRLLVL.

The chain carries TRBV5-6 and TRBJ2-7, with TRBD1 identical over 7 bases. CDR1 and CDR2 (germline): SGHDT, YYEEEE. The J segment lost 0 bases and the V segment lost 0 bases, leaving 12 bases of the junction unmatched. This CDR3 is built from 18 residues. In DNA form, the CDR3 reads TGTGCCAGCAGCTTGGGCCCACTCACAGGGGACAGCTCCTACGAGCAGTACTTC. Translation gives CASSLGPLTGDSSYEQYF.

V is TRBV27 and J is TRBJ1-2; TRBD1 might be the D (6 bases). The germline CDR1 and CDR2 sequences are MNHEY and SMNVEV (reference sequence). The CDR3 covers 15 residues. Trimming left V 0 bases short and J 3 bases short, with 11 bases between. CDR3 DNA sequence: TGTGCCAGCAGTTTATCCCCCGGACAGTACTATGGCTACACCTTC. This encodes CASSLSPGQYYGYTF.

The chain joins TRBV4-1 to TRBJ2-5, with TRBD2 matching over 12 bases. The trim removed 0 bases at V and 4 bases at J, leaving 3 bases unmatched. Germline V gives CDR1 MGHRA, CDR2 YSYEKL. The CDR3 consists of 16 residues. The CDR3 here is CASSQDRGLAGETQYF. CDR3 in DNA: TGCGCCAGCAGCCAAGATCGGGGACTAGCGGGAGAGACCCAGTACTTC.

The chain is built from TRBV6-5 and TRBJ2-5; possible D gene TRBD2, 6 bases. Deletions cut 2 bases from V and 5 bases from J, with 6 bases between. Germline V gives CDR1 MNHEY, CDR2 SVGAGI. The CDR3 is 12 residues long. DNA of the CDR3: TGTGCCAGCAGTTACCGGGGGGAGACCCAGTACTTC. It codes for CASSYRGETQYF.

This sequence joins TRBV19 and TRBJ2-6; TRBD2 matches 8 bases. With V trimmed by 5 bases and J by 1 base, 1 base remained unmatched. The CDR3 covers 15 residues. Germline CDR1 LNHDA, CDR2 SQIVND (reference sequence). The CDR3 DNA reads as TGTGCCAGTAGTGCGGGGGGTTCTGGGGCCAACGTCCTGACTTTC. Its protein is CASSAGGSGANVLTF. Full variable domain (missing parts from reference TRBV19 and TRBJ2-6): DGGITQSPKYLFRKEGQNVTLSCEQNLNHDAMYWYRQDPGQGLRLIYYSQIVNDFQKGDIAEGYSVSREKKESFPLTVTSAQKNPTAFYLCASSAGGSGANVLTFGAGSRLTVL.

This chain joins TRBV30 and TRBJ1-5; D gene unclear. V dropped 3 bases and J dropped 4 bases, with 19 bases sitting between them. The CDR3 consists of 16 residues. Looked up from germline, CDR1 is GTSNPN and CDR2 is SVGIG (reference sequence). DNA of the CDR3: TGTGCCTGGAGAGACATGGACGCCCGTGGGAATCAGCCCCAGCATTTT. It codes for CAWRDMDARGNQPQHF.

The CDR3 region is CASSQQWDSQETQYF. The CDR3 nucleotides read TGTGCCAGCAGCCAGCAATGGGACAGTCAAGAGACCCAGTACTTC. The chain is built from TRBV7-9 and TRBJ2-5; 7 nucleotides align to TRBD1. Germline V gene data show CDR1 as SEHNR and CDR2 as FQNEAQ (reference sequence). The J segment lost 2 bases and the V segment lost 5 bases, leaving 8 bases of the junction unmatched. There are 15 residues in the CDR3.

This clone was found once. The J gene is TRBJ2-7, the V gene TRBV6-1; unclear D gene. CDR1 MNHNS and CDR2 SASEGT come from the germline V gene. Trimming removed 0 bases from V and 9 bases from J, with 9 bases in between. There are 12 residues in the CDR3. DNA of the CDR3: TGTGCCAGCAGTGAAGCGTTGTGGTCGCAGTACTTC. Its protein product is CASSEALWSQYF.

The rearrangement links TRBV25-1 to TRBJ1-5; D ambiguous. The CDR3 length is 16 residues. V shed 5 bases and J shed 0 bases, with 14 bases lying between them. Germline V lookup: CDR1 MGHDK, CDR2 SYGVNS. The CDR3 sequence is CASSPHGSYSNQPQHF. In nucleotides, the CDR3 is TGTGCCAGCAGTCCTCACGGGTCATATAGCAATCAGCCCCAGCATTTT.

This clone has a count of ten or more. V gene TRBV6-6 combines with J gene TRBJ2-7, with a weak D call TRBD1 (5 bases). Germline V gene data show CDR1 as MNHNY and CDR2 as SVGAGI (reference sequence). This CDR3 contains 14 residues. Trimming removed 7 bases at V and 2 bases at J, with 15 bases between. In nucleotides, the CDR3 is TGTGCCAGCACCACAGGCGACAAAACCTACGAGCAGTACTTC. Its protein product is CASTTGDKTYEQYF.

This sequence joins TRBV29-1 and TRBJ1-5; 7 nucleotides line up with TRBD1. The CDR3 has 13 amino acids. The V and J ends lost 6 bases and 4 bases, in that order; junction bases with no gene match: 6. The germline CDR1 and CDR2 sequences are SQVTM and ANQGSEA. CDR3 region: CSVIDRANQPQHF. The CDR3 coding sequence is TGCAGCGTAATCGACAGGGCGAATCAGCCCCAGCATTTT.

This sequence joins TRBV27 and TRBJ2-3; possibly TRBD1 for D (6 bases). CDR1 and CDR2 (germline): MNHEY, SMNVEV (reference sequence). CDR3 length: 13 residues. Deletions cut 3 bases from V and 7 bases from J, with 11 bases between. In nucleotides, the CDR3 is TGTGCCAGCAGTTTGAATGGGGGCAATACGCAGTATTTT. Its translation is CASSLNGGNTQYF.

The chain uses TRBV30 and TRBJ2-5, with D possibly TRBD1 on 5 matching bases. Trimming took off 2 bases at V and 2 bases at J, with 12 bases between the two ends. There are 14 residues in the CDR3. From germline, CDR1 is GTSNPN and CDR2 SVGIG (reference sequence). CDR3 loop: CAWSWGPTQETQYF. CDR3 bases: TGTGCCTGGAGTTGGGGCCCTACTCAAGAGACCCAGTACTTC.

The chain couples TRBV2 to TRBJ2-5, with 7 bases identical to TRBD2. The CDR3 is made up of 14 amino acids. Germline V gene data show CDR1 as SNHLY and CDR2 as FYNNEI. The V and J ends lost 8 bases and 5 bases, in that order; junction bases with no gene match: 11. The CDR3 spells CASVWDNGRETQYF. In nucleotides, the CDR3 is TGTGCCAGCGTTTGGGATAACGGGAGGGAGACCCAGTACTTC.

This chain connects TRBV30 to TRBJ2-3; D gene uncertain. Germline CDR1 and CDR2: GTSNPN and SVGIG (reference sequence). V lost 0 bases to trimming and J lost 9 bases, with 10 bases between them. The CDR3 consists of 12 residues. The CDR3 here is CAWSVFMGTQYF. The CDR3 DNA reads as TGTGCCTGGAGTGTATTTATGGGCACGCAGTATTTT.

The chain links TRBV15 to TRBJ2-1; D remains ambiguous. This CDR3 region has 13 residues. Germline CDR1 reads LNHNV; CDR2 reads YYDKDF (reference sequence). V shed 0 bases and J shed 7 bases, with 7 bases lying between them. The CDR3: CATSRDIQNEQFF. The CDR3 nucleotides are TGTGCCACCAGCAGAGATATTCAAAATGAGCAGTTCTTC.

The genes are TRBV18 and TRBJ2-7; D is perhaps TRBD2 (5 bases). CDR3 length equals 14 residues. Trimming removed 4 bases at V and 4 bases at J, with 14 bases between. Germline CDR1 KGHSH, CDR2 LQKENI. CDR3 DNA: TGTGCCAGCTCACAGGACTCTGCTCGGTACGAGCAGTACTTC. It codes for CASSQDSARYEQYF. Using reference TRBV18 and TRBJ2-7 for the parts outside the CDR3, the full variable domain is NAGVMQNPRHLVRRRGQEARLRCSPMKGHSHVYWYRQLPEEGLKFMVYLQKENIIDESGMPKERFSAEFPKEGPSILRIQQVVRGDSAAYFCASSQDSARYEQYFGPGTRLTVT.

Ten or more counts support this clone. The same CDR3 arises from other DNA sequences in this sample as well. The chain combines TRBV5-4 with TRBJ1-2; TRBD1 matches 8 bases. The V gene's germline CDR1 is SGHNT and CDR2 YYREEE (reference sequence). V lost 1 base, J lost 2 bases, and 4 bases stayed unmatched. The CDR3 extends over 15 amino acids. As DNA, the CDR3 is TGTGCCAGCAGCTTGTCCCGACAGGGGAACTATGGCTACACCTTC. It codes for CASSLSRQGNYGYTF.

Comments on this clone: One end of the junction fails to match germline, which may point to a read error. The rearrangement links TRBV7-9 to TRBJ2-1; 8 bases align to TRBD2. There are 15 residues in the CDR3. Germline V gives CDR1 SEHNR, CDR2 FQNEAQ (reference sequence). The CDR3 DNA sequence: TGCGTGGTCCCAATCACTAGCGGCTTCTACAATGAGCAGTTCTTC. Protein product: CVVPITSGFYNEQFF.

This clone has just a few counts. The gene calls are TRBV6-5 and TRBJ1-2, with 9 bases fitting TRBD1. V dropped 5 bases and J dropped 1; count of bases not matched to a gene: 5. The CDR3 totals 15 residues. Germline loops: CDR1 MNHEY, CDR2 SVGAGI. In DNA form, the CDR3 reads TGTGCCAGCAGTACCGGACAGGGGAATAACTATGGCTACACCTTC. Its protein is CASSTGQGNNYGYTF.

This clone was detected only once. CDR3 residues: CASLLGIRPQETQYF. CDR3 nucleotides: TGTGCCAGCCTCTTAGGGATACGCCCCCAAGAGACCCAGTACTTC. The chain links TRBV11-2 to TRBJ2-5; the D is unclear. Trimming pared 8 bases from V and 1 base from J, leaving 17 bases between. This CDR3 comprises 15 residues. Germline V gene sequence: CDR1 SGHAT, CDR2 FQNNGV. Full variable domain (rest looked up from reference TRBV11-2 and TRBJ2-5): EAGVAQSPRYKIIEKRQSVAFWCNPISGHATLYWYQQILGQGPKLLIQFQNNGVVDDSQLPKDRFSAERLKGVDSTLKIQPAKLEDSAVYLCASLLGIRPQETQYFGPGTRLLVL.

The CDR3 DNA reads TGTGCCAGCTCACCACCAACAGAAGAGACCCAGTACTTC. Translated: CASSPPTEETQYF. The rearrangement uses TRBV18 and TRBJ2-5; D remains unclear. V was pared by 0 bases and J by 3 bases, with 5 bases between. The germline V gene encodes CDR1 KGHSH and CDR2 LQKENI. The CDR3 sequence is 13 residues long.

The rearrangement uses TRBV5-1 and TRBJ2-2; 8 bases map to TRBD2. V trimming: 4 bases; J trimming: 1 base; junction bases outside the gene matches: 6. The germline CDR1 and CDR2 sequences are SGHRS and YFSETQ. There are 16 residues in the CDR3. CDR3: CASSGSGGKNTGELFF. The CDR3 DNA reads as TGCGCCAGCAGCGGGAGCGGGGGCAAGAACACCGGGGAGCTGTTTTTT.

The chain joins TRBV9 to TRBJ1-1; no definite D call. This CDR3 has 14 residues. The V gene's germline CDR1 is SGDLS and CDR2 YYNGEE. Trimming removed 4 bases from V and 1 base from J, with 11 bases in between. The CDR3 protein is CASSPITRNTEAFF. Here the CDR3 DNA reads TGTGCCAGCAGCCCTATTACAAGGAACACTGAAGCTTTCTTT.

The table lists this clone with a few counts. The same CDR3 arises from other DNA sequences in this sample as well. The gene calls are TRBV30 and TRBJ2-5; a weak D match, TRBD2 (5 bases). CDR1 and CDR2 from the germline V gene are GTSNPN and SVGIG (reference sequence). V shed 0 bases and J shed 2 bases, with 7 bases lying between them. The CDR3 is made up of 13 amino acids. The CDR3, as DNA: TGTGCCTGGAGTGTGAGGGTTCAAGAGACCCAGTACTTC. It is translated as CAWSVRVQETQYF.

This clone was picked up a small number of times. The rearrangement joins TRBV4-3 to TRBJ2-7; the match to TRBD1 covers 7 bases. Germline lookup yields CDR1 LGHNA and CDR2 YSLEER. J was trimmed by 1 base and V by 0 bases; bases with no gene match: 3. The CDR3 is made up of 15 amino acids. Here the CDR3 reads CASSQEARGSYEQYF. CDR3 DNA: TGCGCCAGCAGCCAAGAAGCCAGGGGGTCCTACGAGCAGTACTTC.

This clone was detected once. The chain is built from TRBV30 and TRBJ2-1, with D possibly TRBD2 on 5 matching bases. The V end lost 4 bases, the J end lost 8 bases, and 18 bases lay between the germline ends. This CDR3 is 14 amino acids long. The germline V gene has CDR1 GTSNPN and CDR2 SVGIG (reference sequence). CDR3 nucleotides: TGTGCCTGGAACCAAAAACGGGGTTTCGATGAGCAGTTCTTC. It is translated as CAWNQKRGFDEQFF.

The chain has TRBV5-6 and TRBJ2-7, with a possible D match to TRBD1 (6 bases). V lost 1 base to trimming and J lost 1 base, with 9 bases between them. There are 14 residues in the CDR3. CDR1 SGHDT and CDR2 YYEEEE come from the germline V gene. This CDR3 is CASSLNGQSYEQYF. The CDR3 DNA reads TGTGCCAGCAGCTTGAATGGACAGTCCTACGAGCAGTACTTC.

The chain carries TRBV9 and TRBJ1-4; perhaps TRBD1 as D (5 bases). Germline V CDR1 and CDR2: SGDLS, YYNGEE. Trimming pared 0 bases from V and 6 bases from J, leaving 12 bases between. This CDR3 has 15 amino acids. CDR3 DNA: TGTGCCAGCAGCGTAGGTGGAAGGGGTTATGAAAAACTGTTTTTT. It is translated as CASSVGGRGYEKLFF. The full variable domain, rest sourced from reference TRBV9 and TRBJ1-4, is DSGVTQTPKHLITATGQRVTLRCSPRSGDLSVYWYQQSLDQGLQFLIQYYNGEERAKGNILERFSAQQFPDLHSELNLSSLELGDSALYFCASSVGGRGYEKLFFGSGTQLSVL.

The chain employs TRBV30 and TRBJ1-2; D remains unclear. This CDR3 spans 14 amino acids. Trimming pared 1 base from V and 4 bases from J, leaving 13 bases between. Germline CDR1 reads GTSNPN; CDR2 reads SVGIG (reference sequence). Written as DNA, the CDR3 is TGTGCCTGGAGTGCCCCCCCGGGGATCTATGGCTACACCTTC. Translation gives CAWSAPPGIYGYTF. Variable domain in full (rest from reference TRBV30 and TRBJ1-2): SQTIHQWPATLVQPVGSPLSLECTVEGTSNPNLYWYRQAAGRGLQLLFYSVGIGQISSEVPQNLSASRPQDRQFILSSKKLLLSDSGFYLCAWSAPPGIYGYTFGSGTRLTVV.